This paragraph reports one T cell receptor (beta chain). This clone was seen a few times. The antigen it binds to is not known. There are no base qualities to consult, and no much larger clone falls within one base. The sample comes from a study of cytomegalovirus exposure and HLA in healthy donors (dated by TCRdb to 2016 to 2017). Study-level background: According to an earlier analysis of around 600 of the donors, about 179 million T cells yielded over 100 million unique TCR beta sequences and 276 Gb of sequence data. Rather than using new phenotypic data, the later analysis identified candidate immune exposures from TCR beta sequences and from how often those sequences occurred across donors. HLA typing included class I and class II loci at four-digit resolution. Donor age, sex, ethnicity and CMV serostatus were collected together with the repertoire data. About five DR-DQ haplotypes were handled as single units for association and clustering, since linkage in the cohort was strong. The study profiled the T cell repertoires of 500 to 800 subjects by immunosequencing and related them to cytomegalovirus serostatus. All discovery cohort repertoires had been generated using a single sequencing platform. Along with the roughly 670-subject first cohort, a separate validation cohort of 120 different subjects was used. The study was designed to test whether signatures of past pathogen exposure could be identified by cataloging public T cell receptors. In a later analysis, previously published TCR beta repertoires from several hundred donors were re-analyzed and high-resolution HLA genotyping was added so that TCR occurrence patterns could be studied. An earlier analysis of nearly 600 of the donors applied high-throughput TCR beta sequencing to assess whether each TCR beta V gene segment acted as functional or pseudogenic. Typing coverage varied by locus: about 620-630 donors for A, B, C, DRB1 and DQB1; about 520 for DQA1; approximately 570 for DPA1; more than 450 for DPB1. A later genetic analysis took genome-wide SNP genotypes for about 55% of the 666 donors and used that subset as a discovery cohort. Across 300 to 400 genotyped donors of the cohort, an average of about 220,000 unique TCR beta nucleotide sequences per donor were sequenced, and 15% to 20% of those sequences were non-productive. Of the roughly 400 genotyped donors, approximately 83% fell in the genetic ancestry cluster associated with self-reported Caucasian donors. To predict cytomegalovirus infection status, the study brought together high-throughput TCR immunosequencing, statistical association of individual TCRs with disease status, and machine learning. About 280 gigabases of sequencing data and 70 million to 95 million unique TCR sequences made up an early release that covered about 640 HLA-typed donors. Study-wide findings and limitations: A few of the identified cytomegalovirus-associated TCR beta chains were confirmed in vitro to be specific for cytomegalovirus antigens. Because the 87-base-pair reads could not distinguish some IMGT-functional V segments, including TRBV6-2 and TRBV6-3, those segments were excluded. Because counts were too low, seventeen rarely observed V segments, including chromosome 9 orphons, were excluded from the earlier analysis of under 650 of the donors. In a later analysis, several top co-occurrence clusters were reported to appear linked to parvovirus B19, influenza, CMV and Epstein-Barr virus. Cytomegalovirus status was reported to be diagnosed by the classifier with high specificity and sensitivity in both the original and validation cohorts. A later genetic analysis reported fewer N-insertions in productive TCRs among donors in an Asian-associated ancestry cluster than the roughly 700-donor mean. Most TCR sequences were observed very rarely across donors, whereas some public TCRs were present in many individuals. It was suggested by the authors that the approach could potentially be generalized to other disease states and immunological phenotypes. In a later analysis, about 17,000 TCR beta sequences were associated with specific HLA alleles at a false discovery rate of 0.05. In an earlier analysis of some 500 of the donors, most TCR beta V segments were observed in productive rearrangements about 87% or about 30% of the time, broadly matching IMGT annotations. A later genetic analysis associated a missense DCLRE1C variant with V-gene and J-gene trimming of TCR beta chains, and an independent cohort replicated the association. A group of highly shared sequence variants was considered likely to be a technical artifact of the sequencing pipeline. When HLA alleles, especially DR and DQ, strongly co-occurred, attributing TCR associations to individual alleles was difficult. HLA typing was unavailable for some donors at each locus, so association tests used only the typed subset. In the study, 150 to 200 TCR beta chains were listed as associated with cytomegalovirus. According to a later analysis, most CMV-associated TCR beta chains appeared to be HLA-restricted, and the HLA associations seemed to be driven largely by CMV exposure. A further reported finding was that TCR beta sequences accurately predicted the HLA-A and HLA-B alleles for most subjects in the first cohort. CMV serostatus was the only immune exposure information available for the cohort. Linkage disequilibrium might explain the correlated functional status among segregating V segments, but an unknown experimental factor could not be ruled out. Sequencing depth was assumed to be roughly uniform across donors in the presence/absence analyses, though that assumption may not hold. This cohort had only TCR beta chains sequenced, and the lack of alpha or paired-chain data limited which features could be detected. A later analysis found that HLA-associated TCR beta chains were more clonally expanded and had lower generation probabilities than equally common non-associated chains. According to a later analysis, TCR association rates differed among HLA loci, with DRB1 alleles showing the most associated TCRs and HLA-C alleles showing the fewest.

Library generation was performed with the immunoSEQ multiplex PCR assay. For the multiplex PCR, a mixture combining 60 forward primers for TCR Vbeta segments and 13 reverse primers for TCR Jbeta segments was used. A multiplex PCR assay on genomic DNA amplified the CDR3 region of rearranged TCR beta genes. On the Illumina HiSeq System, the amplified TCR beta libraries were sequenced as 87-base-pair reads. The authors processed their data as follows. Across the 500 to 700 repertoires, a later analysis counted around 80 million unique TCR beta chains, about 10 million of which were shared by at least two donors. Raw reads were error-corrected and collapsed into unique sequences with a nearest-neighbor algorithm that merged closely related sequences to remove PCR and sequencing errors. CDR3 sequences were aligned to IMGT reference sequences to assign V, D and J gene segments. For a sequence to be retained, a match of at least six nucleotides to both a V gene segment and a J gene segment was required. A rearrangement counted as productive if the CDR3 had no stop codons and remained in frame with V and J, and every other rearrangement counted as non-productive. Following IMGT convention, CDR3 was defined as the stretch from the second conserved V-encoded cysteine up to the conserved J-encoded phenylalanine. The earlier analysis of approximately 590 of the donors excluded any sequence lacking an unambiguous match to a single V gene segment. An earlier analysis of over 450 of the donors classified V segments as functional when productive rearrangements were above 56.7% and as segregating when the standard deviation between donors was above 5%. A statistical classification framework was developed to diagnose cytomegalovirus status using the catalog of TCR beta chain sequences. A later analysis assigned V and J genes by comparing TCR nucleotide sequences with IMGT/GENE-DB human TR gene sequences. A later analysis assigned CDR3 sequences and most-parsimonious VDJ recombination scenarios with the TCRdist pipeline. In a later analysis, every TCR beta chain was defined by the combination of its CDR3 amino acid sequence and its V-gene family, and reads without a unique V-gene family were dropped. A later analysis removed several hundred highly shared, low-generation-probability nucleotide sequences to deal with suspected cross-contamination and a sequencing artifact. In a later analysis, a clonal expansion index for each public chain was calculated from normalized within-repertoire ranks of inferred template counts. In a later analysis, generation probabilities were computed using a VDJ recombination model fitted to out-of-frame rearrangements, and the results were checked against IGoR. In a later analysis, TCR-TCR, TCR-HLA and TCR-CMV co-occurrence was scored with hypergeometric tests, and a repertoire-size bias correction was applied to TCR pairs. To estimate false discovery rates, a later analysis permuted the HLA or CMV assignments 20 times. In a later analysis, co-occurring TCRs were grouped with DBSCAN, and TCRdist sequence similarity was added when clustering was performed within HLA-allele-positive subsets. Co-occurrence clustering excluded repertoires with fewer than 30,000 or more than 120,000 public chains, plus five with anomalous nucleotide sharing. TCRdb took over this immuneACCESS table, retaining in-frame rearrangements with V and J assigned. Such tables are incomplete; in checked studies, under half of the missing clones stem from an unresolved V gene, and the remainder is unexplained. That table furnishes V, J and clone size, whereas the DNA furnished D and trimming. The sample data list 220,000 or so clones, and 70% to 80% of these were observed just once. The top ten hold less than 2% of the sample.

V is shortened by 4 bases, J by 0 bases, and the region joining them spans 11 bases. The CDR1 and CDR2 encoded by the germline V gene are SGHDT and YYEEEE. The CDR3 runs 15 amino acids, cysteine and phenylalanine included. Only the CDR3 DNA is retained, 45 bases long and in frame from the first base. The cohort consisted of more than 650 healthy bone marrow donors. Cohort members were all nominally healthy when sampled, although unrecorded immune exposures were likely present. The donor tested CMV seronegative and was one of the 352 seronegative cohort members. Each donor provided a peripheral blood sample, and peripheral blood mononuclear cells were used for TCR beta sequencing. The Qiagen DNeasy Blood Extraction Kit was used to extract genomic DNA from the blood cell samples.

The source is a woman younger than 45 in good health and CMV-seronegative. The sequence is built from TRBV5-6 and TRBJ1-3; TRBD1 could be the D gene, as 6 bases match. Sequenced: PBMCs. The nucleotide sequence reads TGTGCCAGCAGCATGGACAGCAGCTCTGGAAACACCATATATTTT. It specifies CASSMDSSSGNTIYF.